This T cell receptor beta chain derives from a study of cytomegalovirus exposure and HLA in healthy donors. PCR was performed using 60 Vbeta and 13 Jbeta primers. Profiled with immunoSEQ multiplex PCR; TCRdb holds only in-frame clones, not every one. This repertoire shows 100,000 to 150,000 clones, 65% to 90% found once; its top ten account for 2% to 3%. A word on this clone: Its specificity is not known.

Study-level points and caveats: Some highly shared sequence variants likely arose as a pipeline artifact.

The sequence derives from a man aged 45-65 years in good health and CMV-seronegative. The material sequenced was PBMCs.

DNA for the CDR3: TGCGCCAGCAGCCTCTTGATAGGGACTAGCGAAAACTACGAGCAGTACTTC. Translated: CASSLLIGTSENYEQYF. The V call is TRBV4-3, the J call TRBJ2-7; TRBD2 agrees at 10 bases. The CDR3 runs 17 residues. From germline, CDR1 is LGHNA and CDR2 YSLEER. V trimming: 4 bases; J trimming: 3 bases; junction bases outside the gene matches: 12.